This entry features one T cell receptor (beta chain) sequence. The data originate from a study of glioma-infiltrating T cells after dendritic cell vaccination. The wider study: Treatment, given 2003 to 2012, was autologous tumor lysate-pulsed dendritic cell vaccination.

Time point here: after dendritic cell vaccination, including at tumor progression/relapse. PBMC sampling occurred before vaccination, two weeks after the third dose, and at progression. Germline assignment: CDR1 SGHRS and CDR2 YFSETQ. The V end lost 0 bases, the J end lost 8 bases, and 17 bases lay between the germline ends. The CDR3 is 15 amino acids. TCRB CDR3 was amplified from 2 ug genomic DNA or less. The PCR used 60 V beta and 13 J beta primers. TCRdb's table, derived via immunoSEQ multiplex PCR, lists solely in-frame clones and lacks some. Among about 87,000 clones listed, about four fifths were seen once.

The material sequenced was blood, taken after dendritic cell vaccination. The source of this sequence is a human donor with glioblastoma. The chain links TRBV5-1 to TRBJ1-2; D might be TRBD1 (6 bases). Here the CDR3 reads CASSLGPGQKDGYTF. The CDR3 nucleotides read TGCGCCAGCAGCTTGGGACCGGGACAAAAAGACGGCTACACCTTC.